The 27 T cell receptor beta chains below were found in one sample sequenced in a study of shared clonotypes between healthy human individuals. The repertoire was sequenced with immunoSEQ multiplex PCR; TCRdb's copy has only in-frame clones and lacks some. This table has more than 1.2 million clones, about 98.5% appearing once. The sample taken for sequencing was naive CD4+ T cells sorted from blood. Subset given: CD45RA+ positively selected. The receptors were gathered from a man aged 25 to 40 in good health.

This chain links TRBV19 with TRBJ2-7; TRBD2 agrees at 10 bases. The V gene's germline CDR1 is LNHDA and CDR2 SQIVND (reference sequence). The CDR3 runs 15 residues. J was trimmed by 2 bases and V by 6 bases; bases with no gene match: 7. The CDR3 region has the DNA TGTGCCAGTAGCGTAAAAAGCGGGAGGGCCTACGAGCAGTACTTC. This translates into CASSVKSGRAYEQYF.

The V gene is TRBV6-5, the J gene TRBJ2-7; 7 nucleotides align to TRBD1. The CDR3 totals 14 residues. CDR1 and CDR2 from the germline V gene are MNHEY and SVGAGI. Trimming took 6 bases from V and 5 from J; bases not matched to a gene: 10. The DNA for the CDR3 is TGTGCCAGCAGGAGAGACAGGGTTGTGGACGAGCAGTACTTC. Translated: CASRRDRVVDEQYF.

This chain links TRBV7-2 with TRBJ2-1; TRBD1 is a possible D gene (5 bases). CDR1 SGHTA and CDR2 FQGNSA come from the germline V gene. The CDR3 totals 15 residues. The V gene lost 3 bases and the J gene lost 0 bases, with 9 bases spanning the gap. CDR3 protein: CASSFDSSSYNEQFF. The CDR3 nucleotides are TGTGCCAGCAGCTTTGACAGTAGCTCCTACAATGAGCAGTTCTTC.

The CDR3 sequence is CASSLTGTGHLETQYF. DNA of the CDR3: TGTGCCAGCAGCCTTACCGGGACAGGGCATTTGGAGACCCAGTACTTC. The V call is TRBV28, the J call TRBJ2-5; 9 positions match TRBD1. Trimming cost V 6 bases and J 5 bases; bases outside gene matches: 13. Per germline, CDR1 MDHEN and CDR2 SYDVKM. This CDR3 is 16 amino acids long.

V gene TRBV19 combines with J gene TRBJ2-2; 7 nucleotides match TRBD1. The CDR3 runs 15 residues. The germline CDR1 and CDR2 sequences are LNHDA and SQIVND (reference sequence). V dropped 4 bases and J dropped 5; count of bases not matched to a gene: 7. DNA of the CDR3: TGTGCCAGTAGTAAGCGACAGGGCCGAACCGGGGAGCTGTTTTTT. This codes for CASSKRQGRTGELFF.

As DNA, the CDR3 is TGTGCCAGCAGTTTCCCCCTTAAACTAGCGGGAGCAACAAACAATGAGCAGTTCTTC. Amino acid sequence: CASSFPLKLAGATNNEQFF. This chain links TRBV2 with TRBJ2-1; 11 bases fit TRBD2. The CDR3 has 19 residues. CDR1 and CDR2 (germline): SNHLY, FYNNEI. V gave up 5 bases and J gave up 5 bases; unmatched junction bases: 17. Filled out from reference TRBV2 and TRBJ2-1, the complete variable domain reads EPEVTQTPSHQVTQMGQEVILRCVPISNHLYFYWYRQILGQKVEFLVSFYNNEISEKSEIFDDQFSVERPDGSNFTLKIRSTKLEDSAMYFCASSFPLKLAGATNNEQFFGPGTRLTVL.

This rearrangement joins TRBV19 to TRBJ1-1; 8 bases are shared with TRBD1. V was pared by 3 bases and J by 1 base, with 4 bases of the junction left unmatched. The CDR3 length is 15 residues. CDR1 is LNHDA, CDR2 SQIVND, per germline (reference sequence). CDR3 nucleotide sequence: TGTGCCAGTAGTATCCAGGGGGCGTCGAACACTGAAGCTTTCTTT. It is translated as CASSIQGASNTEAFF.

The genes are TRBV5-8 and TRBJ2-2, with 7 bases aligning to TRBD1. The V and J ends lost 4 bases and 4 bases, in that order; junction bases with no gene match: 7. In germline, CDR1 is SGHTS, CDR2 YDEGEE. The CDR3 is 15 amino acids. CDR3 in amino acids: CASSTRGSFTGELFF. Written as DNA, the CDR3 is TGTGCCAGCAGCACCAGGGGGAGCTTCACCGGGGAGCTGTTTTTT.

J is TRBJ2-3 and V is TRBV5-1; 7 nucleotides agree with TRBD2. The CDR3 has 14 amino acids. The V and J ends lost 0 bases and 5 bases, in that order; junction bases with no gene match: 3. Germline V gene sequence: CDR1 SGHRS, CDR2 YFSETQ. The DNA for the CDR3 is TGCGCCAGCAGCTTGGAGGGCGGGAGAGATACGCAGTATTTT. This translates into CASSLEGGRDTQYF.

CDR3 amino acids: CASSTGHLTKNIQYF. The CDR3 bases are TGCGCCAGCAGCACGGGACACCTAACCAAAAACATTCAGTACTTC. This chain connects TRBV5-1 to TRBJ2-4; possibly TRBD1 for D (6 bases). The V end lost 4 bases, the J end lost 2 bases, and 13 bases lay between the germline ends. This CDR3 has 15 amino acids. The germline V gene has CDR1 SGHRS and CDR2 YFSETQ.

This chain links TRBV5-4 with TRBJ2-7; TRBD2 agrees at 14 bases. V was clipped by 4 bases and J by 6 bases; unmatched bases: 9. This CDR3 comprises 16 residues. Germline-derived CDR1 and CDR2 are SGHNT and YYREEE (reference sequence). The CDR3 DNA follows: TGTGCCAGCAGCGGAGGGGGACTAGCGGGAGTATCCGAGCAGTACTTC. Its protein product is CASSGGGLAGVSEQYF.

The rearrangement joins TRBV28 to TRBJ2-7; a possible D gene is TRBD2 (6 bases). V lost 6 bases and J lost 4, with 16 bases in between. This CDR3 is 14 amino acids long. CDR1 MDHEN and CDR2 SYDVKM come from the germline V gene. CDR3 region: CASSTTRTTYEQYF. The CDR3 bases are TGTGCCAGCAGCACGACAAGGACTACATACGAGCAGTACTTC. Using reference TRBV28 and TRBJ2-7 for the parts outside the CDR3, the full variable domain is DVKVTQSSRYLVKRTGEKVFLECVQDMDHENMFWYRQDPGLGLRLIYFSYDVKMKEKGDIPEGYSVSREKKERFSLILESASTNQTSMYLCASSTTRTTYEQYFGPGTRLTVT.

The V call is TRBV4-1, the J call TRBJ2-7; 10 bases fit TRBD2. The CDR3 totals 18 residues. Germline assignment: CDR1 MGHRA and CDR2 YSYEKL. The J segment lost 3 bases and the V segment lost 0 bases, leaving 11 bases of the junction unmatched. CDR3 sequence: CASSQDPLGAGGNYEQYF. In nucleotides, the CDR3 is TGCGCCAGCAGCCAAGATCCCCTTGGAGCGGGAGGGAACTACGAGCAGTACTTC.

The gene calls are TRBV19 and TRBJ2-5, with 7 positions matching TRBD1. The CDR3 runs 16 residues. Trimming at V came to 1 base and at J to 4 bases, leaving 9 bases not matched to a gene. Germline lookup yields CDR1 LNHDA and CDR2 SQIVND (reference sequence). The CDR3 sequence: CASSIAPPTGRETQYF. The DNA for the CDR3 is TGTGCCAGTAGTATAGCCCCCCCGACAGGGCGAGAGACCCAGTACTTC.

The chain recombines TRBV18 with TRBJ2-7, with D uncertain. The CDR3 spans 11 residues. CDR1 is KGHSH, CDR2 LQKENI, per germline. V lost 11 bases to trimming and J lost 3 bases, with 11 bases between them. CDR3 sequence reads: CAAGKGYEQYF. In DNA form, the CDR3 reads TGTGCCGCTGGGAAGGGCTACGAGCAGTACTTC.

This clone occurred once. The chain employs TRBV27 and TRBJ2-7, with TRBD1 as a possible D gene (6 bases). There are 16 residues in the CDR3. Germline V gives CDR1 MNHEY, CDR2 SMNVEV (reference sequence). The V and J ends lost 5 bases and 0 bases respectively, with 17 bases between them. DNA of the CDR3: TGTGCCAGCAGTCGTCCGAGGGGGAGAGGCTCCTACGAGCAGTACTTC. This sequence encodes CASSRPRGRGSYEQYF.

The V call is TRBV5-1, the J call TRBJ2-2; no reliable D call. The CDR3 covers 17 residues. Trimming took 4 bases from V and 1 from J, leaving 17 bases between them. Looked up from germline, CDR1 is SGHRS and CDR2 is YFSETQ. CDR3 in amino acids: CASSPGLRPGNTGELFF. The CDR3 bases are TGCGCCAGCAGCCCGGGTCTCCGGCCGGGGAACACCGGGGAGCTGTTTTTT.

This chain uses TRBV11-2 with TRBJ2-5, with D possibly being TRBD2 (5 bases). CDR3 size: 14 residues. V gave up 4 bases and J gave up 5 bases, with 14 bases separating them. The germline V gene encodes CDR1 SGHAT and CDR2 FQNNGV. In DNA form, the CDR3 reads TGTGCCAGCAGCTCCTTGAGGGCAGTCGAGACCCAGTACTTC. Encoded protein: CASSSLRAVETQYF.

The chain joins TRBV18 to TRBJ1-2, with a possible D match to TRBD1 (6 bases). Trimming removed 1 base from V and 7 bases from J, with 19 bases in between. The CDR3 consists of 16 residues. Germline V gene sequence: CDR1 KGHSH, CDR2 LQKENI. Written as DNA, the CDR3 is TGTGCCAGCTCACCACGAGCAGGGGCTCTGGCCGTTGGCTACACCTTC. Its translation is CASSPRAGALAVGYTF. The full variable domain, with the rest looked up from reference TRBV18 and TRBJ1-2, is NAGVMQNPRHLVRRRGQEARLRCSPMKGHSHVYWYRQLPEEGLKFMVYLQKENIIDESGMPKERFSAEFPKEGPSILRIQQVVRGDSAAYFCASSPRAGALAVGYTFGSGTRLTVV.

This clone was seen a single time. V and J are TRBV7-2 and TRBJ2-1, with D possibly matching TRBD2 (7 bases). V shed 3 bases and J shed 4 bases, with 13 bases lying between them. Germline-derived CDR1 and CDR2 are SGHTA and FQGNSA. The CDR3 spans 15 residues. In DNA, the CDR3 is TGTGCCAGCAGCTTTGGCGGGGGCTATTACAATGAGCAGTTCTTC. As protein: CASSFGGGYYNEQFF.

This clone was recorded once. The V call is TRBV19, the J call TRBJ2-2; 8 bases map to TRBD1. The V and J ends lost 10 bases and 3 bases, in that order; junction bases with no gene match: 10. The CDR3 sequence is 15 residues long. Germline loops: CDR1 LNHDA, CDR2 SQIVND (reference sequence). For the CDR3, the DNA is TGTGCCACCACCTCGGCGGACAGGGACACCGGGGAGCTGTTTTTT. Amino acid sequence: CATTSADRDTGELFF.

The chain combines TRBV6-6 with TRBJ2-7, with D maybe TRBD2 (6 bases). The V gene's germline CDR1 is MNHNY and CDR2 SVGAGI (reference sequence). Trimming cost V 2 bases and J 0 bases, with 11 bases left between them. The CDR3 extends over 15 amino acids. DNA for the CDR3: TGTGCCAGCAGTTACCTTAGCGGTAGCTCCTACGAGCAGTACTTC. Encoded protein: CASSYLSGSSYEQYF.

With respect to this clone: This sample also contains other DNA sequences that code for the same CDR3. The chain links TRBV29-1 to TRBJ2-7, with 7 bases fitting TRBD1. V was pared by 7 bases and J by 4 bases, with 7 bases of the junction left unmatched. The CDR3 loop spans 12 amino acids. Germline V CDR1 and CDR2: SQVTM, ANQGSEA. The CDR3 nucleotides read TGCAGCGCCCGGGACAGAGTTTACGAGCAGTACTTC. The encoded protein is CSARDRVYEQYF.

The chain recombines TRBV6-6 with TRBJ1-4; no reliable D call. The CDR3 covers 15 residues. The germline CDR1 and CDR2 sequences are MNHNY and SVGAGI (reference sequence). V gave up 4 bases and J gave up 8 bases, with 17 bases separating them. The CDR3 is CASSSDASLFEKLFF. The CDR3 coding sequence is TGTGCCAGCAGTTCGGATGCCTCCCTATTCGAAAAACTGTTTTTT.

The gene calls are TRBV5-4 and TRBJ2-5; D not certain. This CDR3 has 11 residues. The V gene's germline CDR1 is SGHNT and CDR2 YYREEE (reference sequence). The V gene lost 5 bases and the J gene lost 0 bases, with 2 bases spanning the gap. CDR3 sequence reads: CASRNQETQYF. The CDR3 DNA is TGTGCCAGCAGAAACCAAGAGACCCAGTACTTC.

The V and J genes are TRBV2 and TRBJ1-5; unclear D gene. CDR1 is SNHLY and CDR2 is FYNNEI in the germline V gene. The CDR3 spans 13 residues. V was cut by 5 bases and J by 7 bases, with 12 bases left in between. CDR3 nucleotide sequence: TGTGCCAGCAGTCCGTCGGGAGGGCAGCCCCAGCATTTT. It is translated as CASSPSGGQPQHF.

The chain is built from TRBV19 and TRBJ2-5; 9 nucleotides match TRBD2. Germline CDR1 reads LNHDA; CDR2 reads SQIVND (reference sequence). J was trimmed by 3 bases and V by 4 bases; bases with no gene match: 0. The CDR3 has 13 amino acids. This CDR3 is CASSRTSEETQYF. CDR3 DNA: TGTGCCAGTAGTAGGACTAGCGAAGAGACCCAGTACTTC.